This T cell receptor (beta chain) originates from a study of blood T cell repertoires in COVID-19. About the research overall: T cells, B-cell-depleted T cells, or PBMCs supplied cDNA or gDNA.

The germline CDR1 and CDR2 sequences are SGDLS and YYNGEE. Between the trimmed V and J ends, which lost 4 bases and 8 bases, there was a span of 12 bases. The CDR3 has 12 amino acids. Per the study methods: Amplifying reference gene primers gave estimates of nucleated cell counts. Measured with immunoSEQ multiplex PCR; TCRdb has only the in-frame clones, and not every one. D and trimming come from the DNA, and the V and J calls and clone size come from that table. The sample includes 100,000 to 150,000 clones, about 85% seen only once; the top ten take 25% to 30%. The specimen sequenced was peripheral blood. The TCR originated in a woman of 80 years or more with acute or convalescent COVID-19. The rearrangement uses TRBV9 and TRBJ1-1, with D unresolved. Here the CDR3 reads CASSPSGVEAFF. As DNA, the CDR3 is TGTGCCAGCAGCCCGTCGGGAGTAGAAGCTTTCTTT. Supplemented by reference TRBV9 and TRBJ1-1, the full variable domain reads DSGVTQTPKHLITATGQRVTLRCSPRSGDLSVYWYQQSLDQGLQFLIQYYNGEERAKGNILERFSAQQFPDLHSELNLSSLELGDSALYFCASSPSGVEAFFGQGTRLTVV.